The rows below give T cell receptor beta chains drawn from one sample of a study of T cell responses to AZD1222 COVID-19 vaccine. Assay used: immunoSEQ multiplex PCR; TCRdb lists only in-frame clones, some missing. The sample yields some 150,000 clones, roughly 88% seen once. Source: peripheral blood, taken 28 days after the second dose of the MenACWY control vaccine. These receptors originate from an adult who received the MenACWY meningococcal vaccine as a control. Each CDR3 is given with its conserved first and last residue. Each record gives: V gene, D gene, clone size, J gene, CDR3 DNA, CDR3 protein. D genes are given only for firm matches. Clone size is stated in some rows and not others, as once, few, many or a class when expanded.

V: TRBV6-5; D: NA; size: NA; J: TRBJ1-1; DNA: TGTGCCAGCAGCGACGGGACTTACACTGAAGCTTTCTTT; CDR3: CASSDGTYTEAFF
V: TRBV15; D: TRBD2; size: few; J: TRBJ2-3; DNA: TGTGCCACCAGCAGAGAGCGGGGGGGCCCAGATACGCAGTATTTT; CDR3: CATSRERGGPDTQYF
V: TRBV29-1; D: TRBD1; size: NA; J: TRBJ1-1; DNA: TGCAGCTCCCGGGACAGCGGTTCAGCTTTCTTT; CDR3: CSSRDSGSAFF
V: TRBV30; D: TRBD1; size: NA; J: TRBJ2-5; DNA: TGTGCCTGGAGTAGGGGACAGGGGATGGAGACCCAGTACTTC; CDR3: CAWSRGQGMETQYF
V: TRBV19; D: NA; size: NA; J: TRBJ1-2; DNA: TGTGCCAGTAGTCCACAGACCGTGAATGGAGGCTACACCTTC; CDR3: CASSPQTVNGGYTF
V: TRBV18; D: NA; size: NA; J: TRBJ1-6; DNA: TGTGCCAGCTCACCAAGGCAGGCGTACAGGGCCGAGGGGTCACCCCTCCACTTT; CDR3: CASSPRQAYRAEGSPLHF
V: TRBV7-9; D: NA; size: NA; J: TRBJ2-5; DNA: TGTGCCAGCAGCTCCCTCCGAGACCAAGAGACCCAGTACTTC; CDR3: CASSSLRDQETQYF
V: TRBV6-5; D: TRBD1; size: NA; J: TRBJ2-7; DNA: TGTGCCAGCAGTTACTCGACCACAGGGGGCCACGAGCAGTACTTC; CDR3: CASSYSTTGGHEQYF
V: TRBV6-2/TRBV6-3; D: NA; size: NA; J: TRBJ1-1; DNA: TGTGCCAGCAGTGACTTGGAAAGGTGGAAAGCTTTCTTT; CDR3: CASSDLERWKAFF
V: TRBV6-2/TRBV6-3; D: NA; size: NA; J: TRBJ2-3; DNA: TGTGCCAGCAGTTACGTGCGAAGACTCAGCAGGGCGGATACGCAGTATTTT; CDR3: CASSYVRRLSRADTQYF
V: TRBV6-1; D: NA; size: NA; J: TRBJ1-2; DNA: TGTGCCAGCAGTGGACAGGTCCGGGGGCTTAACTATGGCTACACCTTC; CDR3: CASSGQVRGLNYGYTF
V: TRBV7-3; D: NA; size: NA; J: TRBJ1-1; DNA: TGTGCCAGCAGCCCGACGGGGGTTGGCACTGAAGCTTTCTTT; CDR3: CASSPTGVGTEAFF
V: TRBV11-2; D: NA; size: NA; J: TRBJ2-7; DNA: TGTGCCAGCAGCTATAAGGGGGAGCAGTACTTC; CDR3: CASSYKGEQYF
V: TRBV7-3; D: NA; size: NA; J: TRBJ1-1; DNA: TGTGCCAGCAGCTCCACTAGAGGGGGTCACACTGAAGCTTTCTTT; CDR3: CASSSTRGGHTEAFF
V: TRBV7-3; D: NA; size: NA; J: TRBJ2-3; DNA: TGTGCCAGCAGCTTAAAAGCCCCAGATACGCAGTATTTT; CDR3: CASSLKAPDTQYF
V: TRBV7-2; D: NA; size: NA; J: TRBJ1-5; DNA: TGTGCCAGCAGCTTAGGTGCGAATAGCAATCAGCCCCAGCATTTT; CDR3: CASSLGANSNQPQHF
V: TRBV2; D: NA; size: NA; J: TRBJ2-3; DNA: TGTGCCAGCAGCATCAGAGACGCGCAGTATTTT; CDR3: CASSIRDAQYF
V: TRBV30; D: NA; size: few; J: TRBJ1-3; DNA: TGTGCCTCCGGACAGTCCTTAGGAAACACCATATATTTT; CDR3: CASGQSLGNTIYF
V: TRBV7-8; D: NA; size: NA; J: TRBJ1-1; DNA: TGTGCCAGCAGCCAACGCGGAGACATGAACACTGAAGCTTTCTTT; CDR3: CASSQRGDMNTEAFF
V: TRBV4-2; D: NA; size: NA; J: TRBJ2-2; DNA: TGTGCCAGCAGCCAAGAACCTATGGGTCGGGGCACCGGGGAGCTGTTTTTT; CDR3: CASSQEPMGRGTGELFF
V: TRBV6-5; D: TRBD1; size: NA; J: TRBJ1-1; DNA: TGTGCCAGCAGTTCAATCCAGGGGGCAGCTTTCTTT; CDR3: CASSSIQGAAFF
V: TRBV11-2; D: NA; size: NA; J: TRBJ2-5; DNA: TGTGCCAGCAGCTGGTTAAATCTGGAGACGGAGACCCAGTACTTC; CDR3: CASSWLNLETETQYF
V: TRBV2; D: TRBD2; size: NA; J: TRBJ2-5; DNA: TGTGCCAGCAGGACGGGACTAGCGGGAGGTGCAGAGACCCAGTACTTC; CDR3: CASRTGLAGGAETQYF
V: TRBV13; D: NA; size: NA; J: TRBJ1-1; DNA: TGTGCCAGCAGCTATGGAGGGCGGGTTAGAACTGAAGCTTTCTTT; CDR3: CASSYGGRVRTEAFF
V: TRBV6-5; D: NA; size: NA; J: TRBJ1-1; DNA: TGTGCCAGCAGTTACTCCCGGGGAACTGAAGCTTTCTTT; CDR3: CASSYSRGTEAFF
V: TRBV4-1; D: NA; size: few; J: TRBJ2-1; DNA: TGCGCCAGCACCCGGGACAATGAGCAGTTCTTC; CDR3: CASTRDNEQFF
V: TRBV28; D: TRBD2; size: NA; J: TRBJ2-1; DNA: TGTGCCAGCAGCCCCCCCCTAGCGGGAGTCTACAATGAGCAGTTCTTC; CDR3: CASSPPLAGVYNEQFF
V: TRBV7-2; D: TRBD1; size: NA; J: TRBJ2-7; DNA: TGTGCCAGCAGCCCGACAGGGGGCGAGCAGTACTTC; CDR3: CASSPTGGEQYF
V: TRBV5-1; D: NA; size: once; J: TRBJ2-5; DNA: TGCGCCAGCAGCTCCCGATCCGGGGAAAGAGAGACCCAGTACTTC; CDR3: CASSSRSGERETQYF
V: TRBV6-2/TRBV6-3; D: NA; size: NA; J: TRBJ2-2; DNA: TGTGCCAGCAGTTACGGGGGGGGGCCCCCCCATATCGGGGAGCTGTTTTTT; CDR3: CASSYGGGPPHIGELFF
V: TRBV7-5; D: NA; size: NA; J: TRBJ1-1; DNA: TGTGCCAGAAGCTTAACAAACCCCAGGGTAAACACTGAAGCTTTCTTT; CDR3: CARSLTNPRVNTEAFF
V: TRBV2; D: NA; size: NA; J: TRBJ1-2; DNA: TGTGCCAGCAGATTAGGCGGGGCTAACTATGGCTACACCTTC; CDR3: CASRLGGANYGYTF
V: TRBV4-3; D: TRBD1; size: NA; J: TRBJ2-1; DNA: TGCGCCAGCAGCCAAGACTCTGGACAGGACTCCTACAATGAGCAGTTCTTC; CDR3: CASSQDSGQDSYNEQFF
V: TRBV12-5; D: NA; size: NA; J: TRBJ2-3; DNA: TGTGCTAGTGGAGAGGGGTTTGGGACAGATACGCAGTATTTT; CDR3: CASGEGFGTDTQYF
V: TRBV6-4; D: NA; size: NA; J: TRBJ2-1; DNA: TGTGCCAGCAGTGCGAATAATGAGCAGTTCTTC; CDR3: CASSANNEQFF
V: TRBV5-1; D: TRBD1; size: NA; J: TRBJ1-2; DNA: TGCGCCAGCAGCAATGGACAGGGGATGAGCTACACCTTC; CDR3: CASSNGQGMSYTF
V: TRBV3-1/TRBV3-2; D: TRBD1; size: NA; J: TRBJ2-2; DNA: TGTGCCAGCAGCCCACCAGGGGGCAGCGGGGAGCTGTTTTTT; CDR3: CASSPPGGSGELFF
V: TRBV6-5; D: NA; size: NA; J: TRBJ1-2; DNA: TGTGCCAGCAGTTACTCGAATGGCTACACCTTC; CDR3: CASSYSNGYTF
V: TRBV7-8; D: NA; size: NA; J: TRBJ1-1; DNA: TGTGCCAGCAGCTTAGATTTCGCTCGCGGCACTGAAGCTTTCTTT; CDR3: CASSLDFARGTEAFF
V: TRBV7-9; D: NA; size: NA; J: TRBJ2-7; DNA: TGTGCCAGCAGCTTAACGGGAGACTCCTACGAGCAGTACTTC; CDR3: CASSLTGDSYEQYF
V: TRBV10-3; D: TRBD2; size: NA; J: TRBJ2-3; DNA: TGTGCCATCAGACCATCTGGACTAGCGGGGTTCCCTGATACGCAGTATTTT; CDR3: CAIRPSGLAGFPDTQYF
V: TRBV3-1/TRBV3-2; D: NA; size: NA; J: TRBJ1-3; DNA: TGTGCCAGCAGCCTACGACATGCGGGCCCGAGCTCTGGAAACACCATATATTTT; CDR3: CASSLRHAGPSSGNTIYF
V: TRBV27; D: NA; size: NA; J: TRBJ2-7; DNA: TGTGCCAGCAGTTTAAGTTGGTCTAACCGTGGCGAGCAGTACTTC; CDR3: CASSLSWSNRGEQYF
V: TRBV6-1; D: TRBD1; size: once; J: TRBJ1-2; DNA: TGTGCCAGCAGTGAAGACAACAGGGGGCTTGGCTACACCTTC; CDR3: CASSEDNRGLGYTF
V: TRBV18; D: NA; size: NA; J: TRBJ2-3; DNA: TGTGCCAGCTCACTGAGGGACCACGGGCCAGATACGCAGTATTTT; CDR3: CASSLRDHGPDTQYF
V: TRBV4-3; D: NA; size: NA; J: TRBJ1-2; DNA: TGCGCCAGCAGCCAAGCGGTTCAGTATGGCTACACCTTC; CDR3: CASSQAVQYGYTF
V: TRBV28; D: TRBD2; size: NA; J: TRBJ2-1; DNA: TGTGCCAGCAGTTTTCCTAGCGGGACCAATGAGCAGTTCTTC; CDR3: CASSFPSGTNEQFF
V: TRBV9; D: NA; size: NA; J: TRBJ1-2; DNA: TGTGCCAGCAGTCAGGGTAACTATGGCTACACCTTC; CDR3: CASSQGNYGYTF
V: TRBV7-2; D: NA; size: once; J: TRBJ1-2; DNA: TGTGCCAGCAGCTTGCGGGGAAGGGAGGGCTACACCTTC; CDR3: CASSLRGREGYTF
V: TRBV14; D: NA; size: NA; J: TRBJ2-7; DNA: TGTGCCAGCAGCCAAGCACTAGCCGGCGAGCAGTACTTC; CDR3: CASSQALAGEQYF